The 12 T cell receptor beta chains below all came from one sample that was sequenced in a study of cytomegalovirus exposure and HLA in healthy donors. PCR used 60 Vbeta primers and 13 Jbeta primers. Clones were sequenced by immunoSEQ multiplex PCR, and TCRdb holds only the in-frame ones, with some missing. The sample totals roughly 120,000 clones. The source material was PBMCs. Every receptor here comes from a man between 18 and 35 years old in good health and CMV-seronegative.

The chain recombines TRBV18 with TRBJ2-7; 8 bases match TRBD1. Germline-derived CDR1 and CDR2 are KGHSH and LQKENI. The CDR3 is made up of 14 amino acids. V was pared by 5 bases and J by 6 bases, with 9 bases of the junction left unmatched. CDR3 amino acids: CASSDGQGLGEQYF. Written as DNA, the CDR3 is TGTGCCAGCTCAGATGGACAGGGCCTCGGCGAGCAGTACTTC.

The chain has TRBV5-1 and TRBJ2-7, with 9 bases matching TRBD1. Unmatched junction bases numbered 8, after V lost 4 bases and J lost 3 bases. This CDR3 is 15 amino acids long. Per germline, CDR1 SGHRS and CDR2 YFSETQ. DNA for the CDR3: TGCGCCAGCAGCCCCTCACAGGGGGCTAGCTACGAGCAGTACTTC. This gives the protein CASSPSQGASYEQYF.

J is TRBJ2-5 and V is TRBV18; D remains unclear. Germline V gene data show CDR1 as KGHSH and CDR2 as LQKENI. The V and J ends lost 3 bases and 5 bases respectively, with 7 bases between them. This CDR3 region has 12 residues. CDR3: CASSPSPETQYF. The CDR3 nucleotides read TGTGCCAGCTCACCGAGCCCTGAGACCCAGTACTTC.

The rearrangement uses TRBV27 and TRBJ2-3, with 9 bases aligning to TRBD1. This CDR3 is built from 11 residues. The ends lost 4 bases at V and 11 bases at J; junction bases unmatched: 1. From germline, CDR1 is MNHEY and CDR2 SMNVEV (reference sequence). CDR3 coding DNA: TGTGCCAGCAGTTACAGGGGGCAGCAGTATTTT. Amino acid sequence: CASSYRGQQYF.

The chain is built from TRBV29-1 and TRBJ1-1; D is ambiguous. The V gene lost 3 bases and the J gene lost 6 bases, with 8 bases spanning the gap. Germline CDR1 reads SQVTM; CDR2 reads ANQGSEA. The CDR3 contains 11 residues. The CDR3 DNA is TGCAGCGTTGATTCGGGAGCTGAAGCTTTCTTT. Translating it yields CSVDSGAEAFF. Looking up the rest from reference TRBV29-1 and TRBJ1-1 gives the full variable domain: SAVISQKPSRDICQRGTSLTIQCQVDSQVTMMFWYRQQPGQSLTLIATANQGSEATYESGFVIDKFPISRPNLTFSTLTVSNMSPEDSSIYLCSVDSGAEAFFGQGTRLTVV.

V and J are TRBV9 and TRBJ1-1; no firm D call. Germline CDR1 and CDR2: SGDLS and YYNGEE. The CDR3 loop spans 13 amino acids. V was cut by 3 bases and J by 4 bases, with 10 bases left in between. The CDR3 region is CASSAYGGTEAFF. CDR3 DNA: TGTGCCAGCAGCGCCTACGGAGGCACTGAAGCTTTCTTT.

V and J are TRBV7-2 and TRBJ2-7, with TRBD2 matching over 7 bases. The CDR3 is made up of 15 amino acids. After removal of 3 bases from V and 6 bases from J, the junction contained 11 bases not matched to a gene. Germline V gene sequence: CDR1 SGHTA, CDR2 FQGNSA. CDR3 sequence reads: CASSFPASGVVEQYF. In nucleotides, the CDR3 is TGTGCCAGCAGCTTCCCGGCTAGCGGCGTCGTCGAGCAGTACTTC.

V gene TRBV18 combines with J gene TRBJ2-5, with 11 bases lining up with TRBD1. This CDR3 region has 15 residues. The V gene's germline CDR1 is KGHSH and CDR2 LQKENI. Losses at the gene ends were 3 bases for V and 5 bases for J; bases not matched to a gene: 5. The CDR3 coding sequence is TGTGCCAGCTCACCGGGACAGGGGGTCGGGGAGACCCAGTACTTC. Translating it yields CASSPGQGVGETQYF.

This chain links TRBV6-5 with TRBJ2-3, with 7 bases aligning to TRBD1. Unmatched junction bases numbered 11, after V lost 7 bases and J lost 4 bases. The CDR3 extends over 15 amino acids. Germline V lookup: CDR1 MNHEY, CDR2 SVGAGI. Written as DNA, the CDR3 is TGTGCCAGCACCTTAGACAGGGCCTCGTCAGATACGCAGTATTTT. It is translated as CASTLDRASSDTQYF.

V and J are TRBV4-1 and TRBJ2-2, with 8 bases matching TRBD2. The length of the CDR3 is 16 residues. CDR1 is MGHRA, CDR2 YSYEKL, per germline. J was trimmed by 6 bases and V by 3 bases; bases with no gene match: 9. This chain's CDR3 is CASSHEGTSRAGELFF. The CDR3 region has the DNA TGCGCCAGCAGCCACGAAGGGACTAGTAGGGCCGGGGAGCTGTTTTTT.

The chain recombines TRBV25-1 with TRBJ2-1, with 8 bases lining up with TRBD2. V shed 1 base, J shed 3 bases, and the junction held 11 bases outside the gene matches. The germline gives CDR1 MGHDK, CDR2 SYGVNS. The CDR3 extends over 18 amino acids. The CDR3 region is CASSESTGGLGFYNEQFF. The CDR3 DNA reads TGTGCCAGCAGTGAATCCACTGGGGGACTAGGCTTCTACAATGAGCAGTTCTTC.

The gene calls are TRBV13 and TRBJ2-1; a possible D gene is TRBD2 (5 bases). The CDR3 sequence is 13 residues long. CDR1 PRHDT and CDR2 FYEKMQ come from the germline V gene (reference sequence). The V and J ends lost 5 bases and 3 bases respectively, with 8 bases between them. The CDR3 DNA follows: TGTGCCAGCAGCCTACTAGGCTACAATGAGCAGTTCTTC. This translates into CASSLLGYNEQFF.